The next 9 T cell receptor beta chains were all read from a single sample in a study of beta chain features in type 1 diabetes (dated by TCRdb to 2016 to 2018). The library was generated by the immunoSEQ multiplex PCR assay. The entire amount of isolated RNA was reverse transcribed using the High Capacity cDNA Reverse Transcription Kit, so the sequenced TCRB transcripts were expressed ones. TCRdb holds this immuneACCESS table with in-frame rearrangements only. Some clones are missing; in checked studies, unresolved V genes explain under half, and the rest has no known cause. Counted in this sample were roughly 450,000 clones; approximately 15% of them appeared once. Clones ranked in the top ten supply approximately 0.035% of the sample. Sample: naive CD4+ T cells from blood. According to the study, the label for this sample's cell subset or site signals: true naive CD4+ T cells. These receptors were collected from a man aged 30-40 years in good health.

This clone was counted only a few times. This rearrangement joins TRBV29-1 to TRBJ2-3; D possibly uses TRBD1 or TRBD2 (5 bases each). In germline, CDR1 is SQVTM, CDR2 ANQGSEA. Trimming pared 4 bases from V and 0 bases from J, leaving 14 bases between. This CDR3 is 15 amino acids long. CDR3 sequence (DNA): TGCAGCGTTGCCTTCCGGGACCGAAGCACAGATACGCAGTATTTT. Amino acids: CSVAFRDRSTDTQYF.

J is TRBJ2-7 and V is TRBV18; TRBD1 matches 8 bases. CDR1 and CDR2 (germline): KGHSH, LQKENI. This CDR3 region has 15 residues. Losses at the gene ends were 5 bases for V and 5 bases for J; bases not matched to a gene: 11. Here the CDR3 DNA reads TGTGCCAGCTCAGGAGGACAGGGAAGTTCCCACGAGCAGTACTTC. This translates into CASSGGQGSSHEQYF. Looking up the rest from reference TRBV18 and TRBJ2-7 gives the full variable domain: NAGVMQNPRHLVRRRGQEARLRCSPMKGHSHVYWYRQLPEEGLKFMVYLQKENIIDESGMPKERFSAEFPKEGPSILRIQQVVRGDSAAYFCASSGGQGSSHEQYFGPGTRLTVT.

This clone came up a few times. V gene TRBV5-1 combines with J gene TRBJ2-3; D might be TRBD1 (6 bases). This CDR3 contains 15 residues. The V gene's germline CDR1 is SGHRS and CDR2 YFSETQ. Trimming stripped 4 bases from V and 2 bases from J, with 14 bases between. The DNA of the CDR3 is TGCGCCAGCAGCCCGACAGGAGCCGACACAGATACGCAGTATTTT. Protein product: CASSPTGADTDTQYF. Full variable domain (remainder filled in from reference TRBV5-1 and TRBJ2-3): KAGVTQTPRYLIKTRGQQVTLSCSPISGHRSVSWYQQTPGQGLQFLFEYFSETQRNKGNFPGRFSGRQFSNSRSEMNVSTLELGDSALYLCASSPTGADTDTQYFGPGTRLTVL.

This clone has more than one count but fewer than ten. J is TRBJ2-3 and V is TRBV14; no definite D call. Germline V CDR1 and CDR2: SGHDN, FVKESK. This CDR3 contains 15 residues. With 1 base removed from V and 0 bases from J, the gap between germline ends came to 8 bases. Here the CDR3 reads CASSQGDSSTDTQYF. CDR3 nucleotide sequence: TGTGCCAGCAGCCAAGGGGATTCTAGCACAGATACGCAGTATTTT.

The chain employs TRBV29-1 and TRBJ2-7; D may be TRBD2 (7 bases). This CDR3 region has 15 residues. The germline gives CDR1 SQVTM, CDR2 ANQGSEA. Trimming cost V 7 bases and J 1 base, with 20 bases left between them. The DNA of the CDR3 is TGCAGCGGTGTGGGGGGGCTAGGCCCGTCCTACGAGCAGTACTTC. It codes for CSGVGGLGPSYEQYF.

The chain is built from TRBV20-1 and TRBJ2-1; D gene unclear. The CDR3 has 11 residues. Trimming pared 3 bases from V and 11 bases from J, leaving 11 bases between. Germline V gene data show CDR1 as DFQATT and CDR2 as SNEGSKA (reference sequence). The CDR3 region has the DNA TGCAGTGCTAGCGGGCGTCGACAGCAGTTCTTC. It codes for CSASGRRQQFF.

DNA of the CDR3: TGTGCCAGCAGCCGCCCATCCGGGGAGCAGTACTTC. Protein product: CASSRPSGEQYF. This chain links TRBV5-4 with TRBJ2-7; D is unresolved. V gave up 4 bases and J gave up 7 bases, with 12 bases separating them. From germline, CDR1 is SGHNT and CDR2 YYREEE (reference sequence). The CDR3 contains 12 residues.

This chain links TRBV7-2 with TRBJ1-5; the D gene is possibly TRBD1 (5 bases). Per the germline V gene, CDR1 is SGHTA and CDR2 is FQGNSA. The V and J ends lost 3 bases and 4 bases respectively, with 10 bases between them. The CDR3 contains 14 residues. In DNA form, the CDR3 reads TGTGCCAGCAGCTTCAGACAGTTAAATCAGCCCCAGCATTTT. This sequence encodes CASSFRQLNQPQHF.

The CDR3: CAWSVVSGGYTF. CDR3 nucleotides: TGTGCCTGGAGTGTGGTGTCGGGAGGCTACACCTTC. The rearrangement links TRBV30 to TRBJ1-2; D remains ambiguous. The germline CDR1 and CDR2 sequences are GTSNPN and SVGIG (reference sequence). Trimming took 0 bases from V and 8 from J, leaving 10 bases between them. This CDR3 contains 12 residues. Looking up the rest from reference TRBV30 and TRBJ1-2 gives the full variable domain: SQTIHQWPATLVQPVGSPLSLECTVEGTSNPNLYWYRQAAGRGLQLLFYSVGIGQISSEVPQNLSASRPQDRQFILSSKKLLLSDSGFYLCAWSVVSGGYTFGSGTRLTVV.